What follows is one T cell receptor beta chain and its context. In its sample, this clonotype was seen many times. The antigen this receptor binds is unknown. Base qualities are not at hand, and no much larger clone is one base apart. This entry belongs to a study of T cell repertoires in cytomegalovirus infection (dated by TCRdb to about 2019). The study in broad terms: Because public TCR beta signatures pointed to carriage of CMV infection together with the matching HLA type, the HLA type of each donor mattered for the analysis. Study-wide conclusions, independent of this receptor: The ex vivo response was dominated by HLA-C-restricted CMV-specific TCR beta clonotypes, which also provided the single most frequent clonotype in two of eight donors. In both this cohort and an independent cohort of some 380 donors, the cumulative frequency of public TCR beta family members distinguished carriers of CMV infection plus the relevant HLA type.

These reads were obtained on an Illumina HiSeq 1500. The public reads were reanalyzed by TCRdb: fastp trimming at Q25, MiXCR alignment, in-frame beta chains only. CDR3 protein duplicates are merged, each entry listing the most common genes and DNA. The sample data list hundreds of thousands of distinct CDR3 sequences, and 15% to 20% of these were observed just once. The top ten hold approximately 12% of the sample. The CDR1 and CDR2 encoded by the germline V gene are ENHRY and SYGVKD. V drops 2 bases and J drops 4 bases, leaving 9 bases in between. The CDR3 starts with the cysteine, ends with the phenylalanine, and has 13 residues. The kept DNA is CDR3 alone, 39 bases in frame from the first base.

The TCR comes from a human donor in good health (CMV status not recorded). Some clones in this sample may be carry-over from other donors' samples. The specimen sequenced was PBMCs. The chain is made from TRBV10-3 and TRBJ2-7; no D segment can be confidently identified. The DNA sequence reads TGTGCCATCAGTGAGGGGGAAGCATACGAGCAGTACTTC. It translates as CAISEGEAYEQYF.